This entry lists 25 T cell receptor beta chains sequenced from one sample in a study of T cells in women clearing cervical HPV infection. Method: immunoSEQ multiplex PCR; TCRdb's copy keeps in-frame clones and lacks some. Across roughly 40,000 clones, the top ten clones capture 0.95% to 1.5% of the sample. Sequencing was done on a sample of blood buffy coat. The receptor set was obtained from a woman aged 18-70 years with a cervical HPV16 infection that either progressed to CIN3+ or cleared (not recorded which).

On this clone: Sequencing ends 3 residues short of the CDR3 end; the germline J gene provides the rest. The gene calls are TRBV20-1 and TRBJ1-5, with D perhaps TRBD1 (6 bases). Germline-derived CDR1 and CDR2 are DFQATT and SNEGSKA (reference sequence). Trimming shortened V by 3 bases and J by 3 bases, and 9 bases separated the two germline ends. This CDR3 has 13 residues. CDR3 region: CSARGGANQPQHF. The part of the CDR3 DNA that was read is TGCAGTGCTAGGGGGGGGGCCAATCAGCCC.

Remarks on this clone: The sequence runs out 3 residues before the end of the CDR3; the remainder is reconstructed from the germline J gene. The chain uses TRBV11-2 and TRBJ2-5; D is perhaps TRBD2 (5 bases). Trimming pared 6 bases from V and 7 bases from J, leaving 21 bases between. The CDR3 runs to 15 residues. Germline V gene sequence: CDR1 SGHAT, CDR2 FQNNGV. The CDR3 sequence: CASSSEGVLALTQYF. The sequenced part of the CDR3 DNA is TGTGCCAGCAGTTCCGAAGGAGTCCTAGCTCTGACC.

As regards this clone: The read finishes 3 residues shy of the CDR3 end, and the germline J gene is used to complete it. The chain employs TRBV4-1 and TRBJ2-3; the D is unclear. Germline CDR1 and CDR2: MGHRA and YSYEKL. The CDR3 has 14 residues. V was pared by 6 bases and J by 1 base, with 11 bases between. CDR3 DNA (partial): TGCGCCAGCAGGCCTCCAGGCCGCACAGATACG. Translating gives CASRPPGRTDT. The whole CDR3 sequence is CASRPPGRTDTQYF.

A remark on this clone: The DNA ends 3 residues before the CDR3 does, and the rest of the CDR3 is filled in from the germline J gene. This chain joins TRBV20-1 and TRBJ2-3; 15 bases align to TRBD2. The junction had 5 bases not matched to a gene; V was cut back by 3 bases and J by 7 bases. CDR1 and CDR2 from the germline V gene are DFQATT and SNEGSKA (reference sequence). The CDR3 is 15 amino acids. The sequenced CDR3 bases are TGCAGTGCTAGTAGGACTAGCGGGGGGGAAAATACG. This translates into CSASRTSGGENT. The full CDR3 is CSASRTSGGENTQYF.

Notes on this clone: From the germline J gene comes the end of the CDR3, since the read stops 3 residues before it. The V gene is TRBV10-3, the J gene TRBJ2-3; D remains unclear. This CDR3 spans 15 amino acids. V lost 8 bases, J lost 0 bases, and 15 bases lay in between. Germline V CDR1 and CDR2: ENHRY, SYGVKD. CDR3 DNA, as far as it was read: TGTGCCATCGCATCACGAAGTACTAGCACAGATACG. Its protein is CAIASRSTSTDT. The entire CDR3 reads CAIASRSTSTDTQYF.

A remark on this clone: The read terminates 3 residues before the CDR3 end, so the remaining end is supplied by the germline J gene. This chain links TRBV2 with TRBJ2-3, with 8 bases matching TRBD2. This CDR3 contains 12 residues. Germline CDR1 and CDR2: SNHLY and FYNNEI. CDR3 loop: CASRGGIHAQYF. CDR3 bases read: TGTGCCAGCCGCGGGGGGATCCACGCG.

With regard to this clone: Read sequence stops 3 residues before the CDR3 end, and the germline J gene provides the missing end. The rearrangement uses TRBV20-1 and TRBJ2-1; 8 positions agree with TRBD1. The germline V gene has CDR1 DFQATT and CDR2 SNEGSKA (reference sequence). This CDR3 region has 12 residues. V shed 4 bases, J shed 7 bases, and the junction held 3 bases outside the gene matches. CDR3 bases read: TGCAGTGCTACCGACAGGGGAAATGAG. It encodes CSATDRGNE. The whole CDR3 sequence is CSATDRGNEQFF.

The part of the CDR3 DNA that was read is TGTGCCAGCAGTTTAGGGACAACCTACCTTTACGAG. Protein sequence: CASSLGTTYLYE. In full, the CDR3 reads CASSLGTTYLYEQYF. The chain uses TRBV12-3 or TRBV12-4 and TRBJ2-7; perhaps TRBD1 as D (5 bases). The read ends 3 residues before the CDR3 terminus; that terminus is restored from the germline J gene. The CDR3 loop spans 15 amino acids. Deletions cut 1 base from V and 4 bases from J, with 14 bases between.

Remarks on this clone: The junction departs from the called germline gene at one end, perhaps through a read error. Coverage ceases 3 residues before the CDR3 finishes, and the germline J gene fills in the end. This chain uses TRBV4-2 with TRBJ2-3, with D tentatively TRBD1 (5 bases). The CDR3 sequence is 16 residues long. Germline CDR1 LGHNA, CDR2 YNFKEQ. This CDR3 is CASSQEPQARVDTQYF. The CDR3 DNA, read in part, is TGCGCCAGCAGCCAAGAACCACAGGCGAGAGTAGATACG.

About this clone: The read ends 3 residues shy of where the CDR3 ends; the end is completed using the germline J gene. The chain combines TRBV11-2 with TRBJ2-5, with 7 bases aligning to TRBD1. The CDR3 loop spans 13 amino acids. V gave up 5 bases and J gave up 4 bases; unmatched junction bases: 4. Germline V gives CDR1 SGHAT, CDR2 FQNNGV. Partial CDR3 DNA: TGTGCCAGCAGCCAGGGGGTAGGAGAGACC. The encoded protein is CASSQGVGET. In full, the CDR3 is CASSQGVGETQYF.

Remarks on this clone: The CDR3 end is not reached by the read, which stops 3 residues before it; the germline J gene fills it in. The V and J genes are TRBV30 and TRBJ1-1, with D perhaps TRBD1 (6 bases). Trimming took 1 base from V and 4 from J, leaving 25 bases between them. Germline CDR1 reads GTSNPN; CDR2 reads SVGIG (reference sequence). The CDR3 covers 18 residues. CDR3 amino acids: CAWSGGTTTLGWGTEAFF. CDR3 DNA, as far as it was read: TGTGCCTGGAGTGGCGGGACAACCACGTTGGGCTGGGGCACTGAA. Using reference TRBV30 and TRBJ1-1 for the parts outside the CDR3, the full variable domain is SQTIHQWPATLVQPVGSPLSLECTVEGTSNPNLYWYRQAAGRGLQLLFYSVGIGQISSEVPQNLSASRPQDRQFILSSKKLLLSDSGFYLCAWSGGTTTLGWGTEAFFGQGTRLTVV.

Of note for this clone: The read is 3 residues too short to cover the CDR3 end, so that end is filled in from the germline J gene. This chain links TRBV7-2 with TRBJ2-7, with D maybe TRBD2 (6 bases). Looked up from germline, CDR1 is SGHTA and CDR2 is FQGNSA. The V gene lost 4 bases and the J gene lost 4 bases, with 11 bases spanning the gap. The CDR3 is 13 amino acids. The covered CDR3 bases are TGTGCCAGCAGCTCGACTAGTGGGTACGAG. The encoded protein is CASSSTSGYE. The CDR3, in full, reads CASSSTSGYEQYF.

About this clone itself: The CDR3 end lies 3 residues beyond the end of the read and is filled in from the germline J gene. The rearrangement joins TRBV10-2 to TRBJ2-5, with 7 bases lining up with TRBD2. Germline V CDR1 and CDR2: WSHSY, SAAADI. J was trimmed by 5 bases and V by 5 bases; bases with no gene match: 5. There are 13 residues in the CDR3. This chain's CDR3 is CASSYVGGETQYF. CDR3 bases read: TGCGCCAGCAGTTACGTGGGGGGGGAGACC.

CDR3 protein: CASSLGTSGRVYEQYF. CDR3 bases read: TGTGCCAGCAGCTTAGGGACTAGCGGGAGGGTCTACGAG. The V call is TRBV7-8, the J call TRBJ2-7; 15 bases fit TRBD2. The observed sequence ends 3 residues before the CDR3 terminus, with the missing tail filled in from the germline J gene. The CDR3 is 16 amino acids. Germline assignment: CDR1 SGHVS and CDR2 FQNEAQ. V gave up 1 base and J gave up 3 bases; unmatched junction bases: 1.

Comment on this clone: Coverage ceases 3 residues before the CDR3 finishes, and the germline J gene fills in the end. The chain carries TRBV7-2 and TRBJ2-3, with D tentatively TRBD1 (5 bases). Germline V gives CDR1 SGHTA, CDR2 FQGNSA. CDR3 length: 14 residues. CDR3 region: CASSTNRWGAPQYF. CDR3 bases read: TGTGCCAGCAGCACTAACCGGTGGGGCGCCCCG.

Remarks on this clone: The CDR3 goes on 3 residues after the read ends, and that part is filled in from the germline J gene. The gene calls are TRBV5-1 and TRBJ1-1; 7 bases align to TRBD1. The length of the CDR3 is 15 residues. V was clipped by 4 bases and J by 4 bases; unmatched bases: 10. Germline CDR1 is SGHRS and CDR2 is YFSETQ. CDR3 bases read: TGCGCCAGCAGCCCCGGATACAGGGGAAGCACTGAA. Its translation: CASSPGYRGSTE. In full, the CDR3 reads CASSPGYRGSTEAFF.

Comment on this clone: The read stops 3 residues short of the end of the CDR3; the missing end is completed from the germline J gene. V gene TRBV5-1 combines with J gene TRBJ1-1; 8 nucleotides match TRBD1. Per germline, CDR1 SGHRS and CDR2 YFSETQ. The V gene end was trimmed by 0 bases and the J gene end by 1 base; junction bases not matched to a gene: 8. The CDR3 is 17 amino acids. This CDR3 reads CASSLVLQGAGNTEAFF. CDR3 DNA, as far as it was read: TGCGCCAGCAGCTTGGTTTTGCAGGGGGCCGGGAACACTGAA.

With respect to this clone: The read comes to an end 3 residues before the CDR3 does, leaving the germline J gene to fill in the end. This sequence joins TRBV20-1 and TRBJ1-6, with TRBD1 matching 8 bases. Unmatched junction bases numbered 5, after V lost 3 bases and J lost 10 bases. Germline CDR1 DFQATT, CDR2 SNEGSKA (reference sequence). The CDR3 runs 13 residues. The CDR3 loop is CSARTGDISPLHF. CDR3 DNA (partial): TGCAGTGCTAGGACAGGGGACATCTCACCC.

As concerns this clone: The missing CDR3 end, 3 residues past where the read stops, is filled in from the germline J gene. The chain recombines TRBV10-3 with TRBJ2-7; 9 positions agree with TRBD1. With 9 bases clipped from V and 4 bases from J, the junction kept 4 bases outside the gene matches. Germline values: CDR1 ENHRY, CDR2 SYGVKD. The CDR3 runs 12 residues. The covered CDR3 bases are TGTGCCATTTCGACAGGGGGGTACGAG. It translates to CAISTGGYE. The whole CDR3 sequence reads CAISTGGYEQYF.

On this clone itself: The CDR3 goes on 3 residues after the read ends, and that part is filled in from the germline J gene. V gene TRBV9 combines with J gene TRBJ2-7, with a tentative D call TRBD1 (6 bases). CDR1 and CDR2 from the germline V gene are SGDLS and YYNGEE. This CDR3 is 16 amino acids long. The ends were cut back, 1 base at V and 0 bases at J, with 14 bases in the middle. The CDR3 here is CASSVRRGTVSYEQYF. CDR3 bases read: TGTGCCAGCAGCGTACGCAGGGGTACAGTCTCCTACGAG.

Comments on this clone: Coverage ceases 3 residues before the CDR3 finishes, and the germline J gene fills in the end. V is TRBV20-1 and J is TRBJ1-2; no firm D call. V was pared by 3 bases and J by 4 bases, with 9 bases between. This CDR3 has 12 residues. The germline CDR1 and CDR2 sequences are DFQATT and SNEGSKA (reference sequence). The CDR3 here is CSASYGVYGYTF. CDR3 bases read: TGCAGTGCTAGTTACGGGGTCTATGGC.

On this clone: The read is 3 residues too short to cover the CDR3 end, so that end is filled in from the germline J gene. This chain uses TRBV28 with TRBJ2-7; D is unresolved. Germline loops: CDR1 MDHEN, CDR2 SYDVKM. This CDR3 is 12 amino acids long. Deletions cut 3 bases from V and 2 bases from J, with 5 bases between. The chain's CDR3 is CASSLVAYEQYF. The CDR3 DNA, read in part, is TGTGCCAGCAGTTTGGTAGCCTACGAG.

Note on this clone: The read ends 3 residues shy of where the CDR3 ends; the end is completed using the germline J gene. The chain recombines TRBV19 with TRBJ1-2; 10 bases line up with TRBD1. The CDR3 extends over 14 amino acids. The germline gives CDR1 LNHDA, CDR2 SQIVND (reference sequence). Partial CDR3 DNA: TGTGCCAGTAACCTGGGACAGGGGTTGGGCGGC. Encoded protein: CASNLGQGLGG. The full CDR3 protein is CASNLGQGLGGYTF.

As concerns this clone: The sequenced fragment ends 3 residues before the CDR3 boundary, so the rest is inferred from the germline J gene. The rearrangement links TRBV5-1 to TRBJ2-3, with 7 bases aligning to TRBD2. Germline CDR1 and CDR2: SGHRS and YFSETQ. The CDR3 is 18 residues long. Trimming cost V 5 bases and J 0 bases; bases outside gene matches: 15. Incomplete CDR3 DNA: TGCGCCAGCAGAGCAGAAGCCCCACTAGCGACAAGCACAGATACG. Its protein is CASRAEAPLATSTDT. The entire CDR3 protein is CASRAEAPLATSTDTQYF. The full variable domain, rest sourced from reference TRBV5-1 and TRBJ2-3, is KAGVTQTPRYLIKTRGQQVTLSCSPISGHRSVSWYQQTPGQGLQFLFEYFSETQRNKGNFPGRFSGRQFSNSRSEMNVSTLELGDSALYLCASRAEAPLATSTDTQYFGPGTRLTVL.

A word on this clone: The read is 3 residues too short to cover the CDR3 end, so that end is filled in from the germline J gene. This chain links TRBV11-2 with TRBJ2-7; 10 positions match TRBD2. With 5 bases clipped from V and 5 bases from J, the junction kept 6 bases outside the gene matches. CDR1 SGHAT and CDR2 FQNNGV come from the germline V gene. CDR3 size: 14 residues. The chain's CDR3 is CASSPSGRKHEQYF. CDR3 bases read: TGTGCCAGCAGCCCTAGCGGGAGAAAACACGAG.